Listed here is a single T cell receptor (beta chain). Its antigen remains unidentified. One base away there is no much larger clone; base qualities are not given. TCRbeta CDR3 regions were amplified from genomic DNA by means of the immunoSEQ Assay, a bias-controlled multiplex PCR. As for how the authors treated the data: Nucleated cell counts per sample were estimated from amplification of reference gene primers within the assay. To quantify the absolute abundance of each unique TCRbeta CDR3 rearrangement, sequence reads were collapsed and filtered. For each sample, productive Simpson clonality was calculated by taking the square root of Simpson's diversity index across productive rearrangements. TCRdb's version of the immuneACCESS table is confined to in-frame rearrangements and falls short of the full clone set. An unresolved V gene accounts for under half of the shortfall where checked; the remainder is of unknown origin. Clone size and V and J calls were adopted from that table, with D and trimming inferred from the DNA. This sample holds some 87,000 clones; around three quarters were observed only once. Approximately 8.9% of the sample comes from the top ten.

This entry is derived from a study of blood T cell repertoires in COVID-19 (dated by TCRdb to the early 2020s). With respect to the entire study: Samples covering the acute and convalescent phases of COVID-19 were provided by collaborators in the United States, Italy and Spain. The samples were drawn from two sources: the first 160 participants of the ongoing ImmuneRACE study, and 1,254 subjects contributed by 6 global collaborators. A freely available public database, intended as a resource for researchers studying the immune response to SARS-CoV-2, is where the repertoires were released. The material from the prospective study consisted of cDNA or gDNA derived from T cells, B-cell-depleted T cells, or PBMCs. Nearly every sample came with metadata listing a de-identified subject ID, COVID-19 status, age in years and sex. Where available, HLA class I and class II types were taken from metadata supplied by the sample provider and were not determined by assay-based typing. Deeply sampled blood TCRbeta repertoires from subjects exposed to, actively infected with, or recovered from COVID-19 were included in the dataset. Overall results and qualifications from the work: The quantity of clinical and demographic metadata differed by source and by participant and was supplied without curation.

Measured from the cysteine to the phenylalanine, the CDR3 is 13 residues long. CDR3 DNA only is kept here, 39 bases in frame from base 1. Deletion took 3 bases off V and 8 bases off J, with a span of 10 bases between the germline ends. A second Seattle source provided samples from volunteer blood donors who had recovered from COVID-19. Whole blood was collected in K2EDTA tubes by collaborating institutions according to the institutions' own protocols. For TCRbeta analysis, collaborators shipped samples as frozen whole blood, isolated PBMCs, or DNA extracted from either of those sample types. The sample consisted of peripheral blood. The receptor chain draws on TRBV12-3 or TRBV12-4 and TRBJ1-4; no confident D gene assignment can be made. The sequence derives from a man aged 45-60 years who had recovered from COVID-19. The DNA sequence is as follows: TGTGCCAGCAGTTTCGGGGTTTTGGAAAAACTGTTTTTT. This gives the protein CASSFGVLEKLFF.